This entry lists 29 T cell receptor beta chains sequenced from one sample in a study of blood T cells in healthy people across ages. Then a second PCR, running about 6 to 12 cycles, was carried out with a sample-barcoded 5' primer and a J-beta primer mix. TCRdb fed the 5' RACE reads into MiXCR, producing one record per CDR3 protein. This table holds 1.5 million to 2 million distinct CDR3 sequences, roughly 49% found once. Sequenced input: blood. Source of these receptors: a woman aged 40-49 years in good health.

DNA of the CDR3: TGCGCCAGCAGCCAAAAAAGGGGGACAGGGACCGGGGAGCTGTTTTTT. Residues: CASSQKRGTGTGELFF. The genes are TRBV4-3 and TRBJ2-2; 9 bases are shared with TRBD1. The V segment lost 2 bases and the J segment 5 bases; nucleotides outside the gene matches: 6. Germline V lookup: CDR1 LGHNA, CDR2 YSLEER. The CDR3 has 16 residues.

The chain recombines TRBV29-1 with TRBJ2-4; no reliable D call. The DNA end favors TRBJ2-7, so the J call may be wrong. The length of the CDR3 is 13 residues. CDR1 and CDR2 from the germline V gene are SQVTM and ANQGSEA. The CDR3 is CSVEMDRAYEQYF. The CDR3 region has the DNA TGCAGCGTTGAAATGGACCGAGCCTACGAGCAGTACTTC.

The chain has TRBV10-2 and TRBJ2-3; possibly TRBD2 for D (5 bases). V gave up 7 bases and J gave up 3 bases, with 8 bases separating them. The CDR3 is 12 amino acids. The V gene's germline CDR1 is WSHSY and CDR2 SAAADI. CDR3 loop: CASMGVTDTQYF. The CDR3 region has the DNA TGCGCCAGCATGGGAGTTACAGATACGCAGTATTTT.

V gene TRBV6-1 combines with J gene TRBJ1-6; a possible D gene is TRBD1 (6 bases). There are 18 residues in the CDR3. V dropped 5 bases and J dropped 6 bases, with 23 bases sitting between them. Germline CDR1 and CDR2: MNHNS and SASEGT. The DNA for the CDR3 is TGTGCCAGCAGTAGAGAGCGGGGGGCGCGGCCTACTAATTCACCCCTCCACTTT. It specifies CASSRERGARPTNSPLHF.

The CDR3 sequence is CASSLSSTGSNQPQHF. CDR3 nucleotides: TGTGCCAGCAGCTTAAGCTCGACAGGTAGCAATCAGCCCCAGCATTTT. J is TRBJ1-5 and V is TRBV7-8; TRBD1 might be the D (6 bases). The length of the CDR3 is 16 residues. Germline V CDR1 and CDR2: SGHVS, FQNEAQ. V lost 2 bases and J 0 bases, leaving 11 bases between the germline ends.

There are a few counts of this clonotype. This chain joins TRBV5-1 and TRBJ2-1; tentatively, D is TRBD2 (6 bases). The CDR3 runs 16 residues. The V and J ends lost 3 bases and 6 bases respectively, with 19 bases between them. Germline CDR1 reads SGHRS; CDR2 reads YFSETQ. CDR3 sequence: CASSSWTPRGRNEQFF. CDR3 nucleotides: TGCGCCAGCAGCTCGTGGACCCCGCGGGGCCGCAATGAGCAGTTCTTC.

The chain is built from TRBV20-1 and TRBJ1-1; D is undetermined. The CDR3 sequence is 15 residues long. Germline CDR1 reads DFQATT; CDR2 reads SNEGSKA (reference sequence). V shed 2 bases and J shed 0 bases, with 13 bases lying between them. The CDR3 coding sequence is TGCAGTGCTAGATCCTCGAGAGGAATGAACACTGAAGCTTTCTTT. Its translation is CSARSSRGMNTEAFF.

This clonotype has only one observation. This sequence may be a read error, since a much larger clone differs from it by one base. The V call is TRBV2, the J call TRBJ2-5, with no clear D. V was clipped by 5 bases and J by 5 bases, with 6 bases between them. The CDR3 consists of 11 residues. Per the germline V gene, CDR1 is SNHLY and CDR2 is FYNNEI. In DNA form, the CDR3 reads TGTGCCAGCAGTACGTGGGAGACCCAGTACTTC. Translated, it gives CASSTWETQYF.

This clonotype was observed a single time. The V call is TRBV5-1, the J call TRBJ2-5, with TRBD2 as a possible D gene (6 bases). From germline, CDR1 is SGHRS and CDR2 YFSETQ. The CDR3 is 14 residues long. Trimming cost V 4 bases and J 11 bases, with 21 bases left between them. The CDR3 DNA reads TGCGCCAGCAGCCGGAGCCTAGCGTACAATGAGCAGTACTTC. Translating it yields CASSRSLAYNEQYF.

CDR3 region: CATSKGQFGDEQYF. The CDR3 region has the DNA TGTGCCACCAGCAAGGGGCAGTTCGGTGACGAGCAGTACTTC. The chain couples TRBV15 to TRBJ2-4; tentatively, D is TRBD1 (5 bases). The J call is in doubt because the DNA end fits TRBJ2-7 better. The CDR3 is 14 residues long. Germline V gene sequence: CDR1 LNHNV, CDR2 YYDKDF (reference sequence).

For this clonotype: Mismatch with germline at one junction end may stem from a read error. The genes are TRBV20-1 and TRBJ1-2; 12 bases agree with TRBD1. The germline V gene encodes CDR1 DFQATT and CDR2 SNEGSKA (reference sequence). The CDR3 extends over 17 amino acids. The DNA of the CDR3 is TGCAGTGCGAGTAGGGGACAGGGGGCTGCCAAGGGGTATGGCTACATCTTC. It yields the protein CSASRGQGAAKGYGYIF.

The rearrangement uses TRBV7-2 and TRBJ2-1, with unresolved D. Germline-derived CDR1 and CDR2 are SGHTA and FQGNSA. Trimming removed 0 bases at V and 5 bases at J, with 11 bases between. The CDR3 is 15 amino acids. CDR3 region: CASSLALSLNNEQFF. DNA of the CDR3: TGTGCCAGCAGCTTAGCATTGTCTTTGAACAATGAGCAGTTCTTC.

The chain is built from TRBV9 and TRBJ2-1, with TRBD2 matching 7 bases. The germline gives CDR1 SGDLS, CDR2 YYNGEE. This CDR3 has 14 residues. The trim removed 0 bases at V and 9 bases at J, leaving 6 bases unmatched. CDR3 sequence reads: CASSVVLGEGEQFF. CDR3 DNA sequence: TGTGCCAGCAGCGTAGTATTAGGGGAGGGTGAGCAGTTCTTC.

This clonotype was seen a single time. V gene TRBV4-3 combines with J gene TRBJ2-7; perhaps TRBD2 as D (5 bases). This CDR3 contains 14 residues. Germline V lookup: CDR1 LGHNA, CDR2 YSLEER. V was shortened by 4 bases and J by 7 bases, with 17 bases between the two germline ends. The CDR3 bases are TGCGCCAGCAGCCCAGCTGGGAGATCGTATGAGCAGTACTTC. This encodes CASSPAGRSYEQYF.

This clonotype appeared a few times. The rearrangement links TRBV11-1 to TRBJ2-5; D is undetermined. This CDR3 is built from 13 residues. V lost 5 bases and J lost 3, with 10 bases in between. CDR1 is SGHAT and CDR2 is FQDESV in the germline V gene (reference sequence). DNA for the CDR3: TGTGCCAGCAGCCAATCAGATAAAGAGACCCAGTACTTC. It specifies CASSQSDKETQYF. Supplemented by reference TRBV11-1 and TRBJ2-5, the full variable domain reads EAEVAQSPRYKITEKSQAVAFWCDPISGHATLYWYRQILGQGPELLVQFQDESVVDDSQLPKDRFSAERLKGVDSTLKIQPAELGDSAMYLCASSQSDKETQYFGPGTRLLVL.

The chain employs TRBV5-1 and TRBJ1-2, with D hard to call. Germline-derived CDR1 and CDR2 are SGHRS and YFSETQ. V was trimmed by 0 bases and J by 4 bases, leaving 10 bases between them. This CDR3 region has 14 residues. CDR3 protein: CASSLGTSTYGYTF. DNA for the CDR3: TGCGCCAGCAGCTTGGGTACAAGTACCTATGGCTACACCTTC.

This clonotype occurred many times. Written as DNA, the CDR3 is TGCAGTGCTCGGACAGGCGGAAATGGCTACACCTTC. It encodes CSARTGGNGYTF. This chain connects TRBV20-1 to TRBJ1-2, with 7 bases fitting TRBD1. The V segment lost 5 bases and the J segment 6 bases; nucleotides outside the gene matches: 6. The CDR3 is 12 residues long. From germline, CDR1 is DFQATT and CDR2 SNEGSKA (reference sequence).

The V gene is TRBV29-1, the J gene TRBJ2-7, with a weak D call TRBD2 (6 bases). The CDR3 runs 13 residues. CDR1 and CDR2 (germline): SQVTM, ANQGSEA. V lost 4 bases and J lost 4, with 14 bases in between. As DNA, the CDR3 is TGCAGCGTTGTGTGGGGGGTTGGATACGAGCAGTACTTC. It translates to CSVVWGVGYEQYF.

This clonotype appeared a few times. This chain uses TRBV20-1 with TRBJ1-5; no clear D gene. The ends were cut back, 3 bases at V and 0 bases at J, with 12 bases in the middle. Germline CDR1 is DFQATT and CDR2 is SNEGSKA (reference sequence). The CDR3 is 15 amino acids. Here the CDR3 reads CSARGQTHSNQPQHF. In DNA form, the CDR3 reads TGCAGTGCTAGGGGCCAGACTCATAGCAATCAGCCCCAGCATTTT.

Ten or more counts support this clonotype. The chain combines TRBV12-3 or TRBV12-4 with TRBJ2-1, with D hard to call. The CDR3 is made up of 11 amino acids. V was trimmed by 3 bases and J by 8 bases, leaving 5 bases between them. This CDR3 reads CASSLVYEQFF. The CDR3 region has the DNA TGTGCCAGCAGTTTGGTCTATGAGCAGTTCTTC.

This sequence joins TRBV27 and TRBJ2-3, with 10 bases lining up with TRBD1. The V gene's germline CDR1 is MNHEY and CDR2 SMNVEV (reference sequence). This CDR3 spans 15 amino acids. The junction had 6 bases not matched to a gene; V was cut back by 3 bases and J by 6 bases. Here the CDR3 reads CASSLGQGRWDTQYF. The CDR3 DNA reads TGTGCCAGCAGTTTGGGACAGGGGAGGTGGGATACGCAGTATTTT.

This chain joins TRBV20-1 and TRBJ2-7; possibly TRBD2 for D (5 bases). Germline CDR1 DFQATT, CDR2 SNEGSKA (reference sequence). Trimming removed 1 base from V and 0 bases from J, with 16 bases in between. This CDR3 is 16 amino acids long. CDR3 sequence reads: CSARAEGGSSSYEQYF. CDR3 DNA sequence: TGCAGTGCTAGAGCTGAGGGTGGGTCGAGCTCCTACGAGCAGTACTTC.

The CDR3, as DNA: TGTGCCAGCAGCTTAGTCCCGCCACTAGCGGGGGGCCCTCCGAACACCGGGGAGCTGTTTTTT. It yields the protein CASSLVPPLAGGPPNTGELFF. The chain uses TRBV11-1 and TRBJ2-2; 12 nucleotides match TRBD2. The CDR3 totals 21 residues. V was clipped by 1 base and J by 0 bases; unmatched bases: 12. Germline CDR1 SGHAT, CDR2 FQDESV (reference sequence).

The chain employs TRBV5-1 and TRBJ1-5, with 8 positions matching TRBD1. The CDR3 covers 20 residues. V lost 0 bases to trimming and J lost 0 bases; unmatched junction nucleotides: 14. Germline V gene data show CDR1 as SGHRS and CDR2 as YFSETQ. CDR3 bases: TGCGCCAGCAGCTTGGTCGTTGAGACAGGGGCTAGAATTAGCAATCAGCCCCAGCATTTT. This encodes CASSLVVETGARISNQPQHF. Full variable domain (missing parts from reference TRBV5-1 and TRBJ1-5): KAGVTQTPRYLIKTRGQQVTLSCSPISGHRSVSWYQQTPGQGLQFLFEYFSETQRNKGNFPGRFSGRQFSNSRSEMNVSTLELGDSALYLCASSLVVETGARISNQPQHFGDGTRLSIL.

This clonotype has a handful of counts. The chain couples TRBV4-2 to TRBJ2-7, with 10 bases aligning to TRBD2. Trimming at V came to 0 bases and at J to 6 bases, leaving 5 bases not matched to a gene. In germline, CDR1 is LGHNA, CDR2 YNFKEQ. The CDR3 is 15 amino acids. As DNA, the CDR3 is TGTGCCAGCAGCCAAGAAAGACTAGCGGGCGGCGAGCAGTACTTC. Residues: CASSQERLAGGEQYF.

Here the CDR3 DNA reads TGTGCCAGCAGTGAAGACCGACTAGCCCTAAACATTCAGTACTTC. Its translation: CASSEDRLALNIQYF. The genes are TRBV6-1 and TRBJ2-7, with 7 nucleotides matching TRBD2. TRBJ2-4 matches the DNA end more closely, so the J call is doubtful. Germline V gene data show CDR1 as MNHNS and CDR2 as SASEGT. This CDR3 is 15 amino acids long.

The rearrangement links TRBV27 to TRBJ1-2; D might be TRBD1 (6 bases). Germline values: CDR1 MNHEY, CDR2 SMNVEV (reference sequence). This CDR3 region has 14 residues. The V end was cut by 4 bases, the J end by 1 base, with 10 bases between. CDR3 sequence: CASSSGGHNYGYTF. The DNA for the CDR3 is TGTGCCAGCAGTTCCGGGGGGCATAACTATGGCTACACCTTC.

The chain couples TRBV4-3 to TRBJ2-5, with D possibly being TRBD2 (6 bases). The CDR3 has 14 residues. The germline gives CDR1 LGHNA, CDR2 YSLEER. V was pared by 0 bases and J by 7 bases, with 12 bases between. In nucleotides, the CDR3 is TGCGCCAGCAGCCAAGATACGTGGCGGGGGACCCAGTACTTC. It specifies CASSQDTWRGTQYF.

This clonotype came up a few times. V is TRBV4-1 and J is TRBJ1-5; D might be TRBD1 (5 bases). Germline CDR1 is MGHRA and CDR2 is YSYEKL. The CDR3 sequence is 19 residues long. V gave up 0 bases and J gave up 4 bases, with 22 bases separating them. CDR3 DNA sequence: TGCGCCAGCAGCCAAGACGGTCCCCGCCTTACAGGAGCTAATCAGCCCCAGCATTTT. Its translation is CASSQDGPRLTGANQPQHF.